Shown below are 12 T cell receptor beta chains from a single sample sequenced in a study of Ad26.COV2.S vaccination and SARS-CoV-2 variants. Sequencing used immunoSEQ multiplex PCR; TCRdb keeps in-frame clones, though not all of them. Among some 190,000 clones listed, around 88% were seen once. Sample: peripheral blood, taken after recovery from COVID-19. The receptors shown here come from a human donor who had recovered from COVID-19.

V usage is TRBV19 and J usage is TRBJ2-7, with a tentative D call TRBD2 (6 bases). The CDR3 sequence is 16 residues long. Trimming took off 4 bases at V and 1 base at J, with 17 bases between the two ends. Germline V gene lookup returns CDR1 LNHDA and CDR2 SQIVND (reference sequence). The CDR3 here is CASSKYFGRDSYEQYF. Written as DNA, the CDR3 is TGTGCCAGTAGTAAATACTTCGGGCGGGATTCCTACGAGCAGTACTTC. The full variable domain, rest sourced from reference TRBV19 and TRBJ2-7, is DGGITQSPKYLFRKEGQNVTLSCEQNLNHDAMYWYRQDPGQGLRLIYYSQIVNDFQKGDIAEGYSVSREKKESFPLTVTSAQKNPTAFYLCASSKYFGRDSYEQYFGPGTRLTVT.

With regard to this clone: Additional DNA sequences in this sample encode the identical CDR3. The J gene is TRBJ1-2, the V gene TRBV4-1, with D uncertain. V lost 0 bases and J 2 bases, leaving 4 bases between the germline ends. The CDR3 has 13 residues. The germline V gene encodes CDR1 MGHRA and CDR2 YSYEKL. In nucleotides, the CDR3 is TGCGCCAGCAGCCAAGAATCCAACTATGGCTACACCTTC. Protein product: CASSQESNYGYTF.

This chain uses TRBV18 with TRBJ2-1; 7 bases agree with TRBD1. The trim removed 2 bases at V and 3 bases at J, leaving 10 bases unmatched. Germline loops: CDR1 KGHSH, CDR2 LQKENI. The CDR3 sequence is 17 residues long. This CDR3 reads CASSPGTEVRGYNEQFF. The CDR3, as DNA: TGTGCCAGCTCACCAGGGACAGAGGTGAGAGGCTACAATGAGCAGTTCTTC.

The J gene is TRBJ2-1, the V gene TRBV6-5; 12 bases fit TRBD2. V lost 0 bases and J lost 10; bases outside the gene matches: 7. Germline V gene sequence: CDR1 MNHEY, CDR2 SVGAGI. The CDR3 covers 16 residues. The CDR3 protein is CASSYSASGRAVEQFF. In DNA, the CDR3 is TGTGCCAGCAGTTACTCAGCTAGCGGGAGGGCCGTAGAGCAGTTCTTC.

This chain connects TRBV12-3 or TRBV12-4 to TRBJ1-1; D is uncertain. With 2 bases removed from V and 5 bases from J, the gap between germline ends came to 6 bases. The CDR3 consists of 12 residues. The CDR3 spells CASSLILTEAFF. Here the CDR3 DNA reads TGTGCCAGCAGTTTAATATTGACTGAAGCTTTCTTT.

This clone was recorded once. The genes are TRBV9 and TRBJ2-1; D uncertain. CDR1 and CDR2 (germline): SGDLS, YYNGEE. The CDR3 totals 15 residues. Deletions cut 0 bases from V and 0 bases from J, with 7 bases between. CDR3 DNA: TGTGCCAGCAGCGTAGACCGAACCTCCTACAATGAGCAGTTCTTC. This sequence encodes CASSVDRTSYNEQFF.

The CDR3 spells CATASTDTQYF. The CDR3 DNA is TGTGCCACCGCTAGCACAGATACGCAGTATTTT. This sequence joins TRBV6-5 and TRBJ2-3; D is unresolved. The CDR3 totals 11 residues. Trimming took off 10 bases at V and 0 bases at J, with 5 bases between the two ends. Germline CDR1 is MNHEY and CDR2 is SVGAGI.

This clone showed up just a few times. The rearrangement links TRBV5-6 to TRBJ1-6; maybe TRBD1 (6 bases). The CDR3 spans 13 residues. V was clipped by 5 bases and J by 7 bases, with 10 bases between them. Germline CDR1 reads SGHDT; CDR2 reads YYEEEE. CDR3 region: CASRTGMNSPLHF. CDR3 coding DNA: TGTGCCAGCAGAACAGGGATGAATTCACCCCTCCACTTT. Combining the CDR3 with reference TRBV5-6 and TRBJ1-6 gives the whole variable domain DAGVTQSPTHLIKTRGQQVTLRCSPKSGHDTVSWYQQALGQGPQFIFQYYEEEERQRGNFPDRFSGHQFPNYSSELNVNALLLGDSALYLCASRTGMNSPLHFGNGTRLTVT.

The chain has TRBV9 and TRBJ1-5; tentative D call: TRBD1 (6 bases). Germline CDR1 and CDR2: SGDLS and YYNGEE. V lost 0 bases to trimming and J lost 6 bases, with 10 bases between them. The CDR3 has 14 amino acids. CDR3 protein: CASSVGGGSQPQHF. The CDR3 DNA is TGTGCCAGCAGCGTAGGAGGGGGTAGTCAGCCCCAGCATTTT.

The gene calls are TRBV7-2 and TRBJ2-7; D unclear. Germline V gene data show CDR1 as SGHTA and CDR2 as FQGNSA. The CDR3 has 13 residues. V gave up 1 base and J gave up 7 bases, with 11 bases separating them. CDR3 amino acids: CASSLVLETEQYF. The CDR3 DNA reads TGTGCCAGCAGCTTAGTATTAGAGACAGAGCAGTACTTC.

The chain couples TRBV5-3 to TRBJ2-6, with D possibly TRBD2 on 6 matching bases. Being an ORF, TRBV5-3 has a function that is uncertain. The CDR3 sequence is 18 residues long. Trimming stripped 0 bases from V and 2 bases from J, with 15 bases between. For the CDR3, the DNA is TGTGCCAGAAGCTTGGGGGACTCGAGGGGCACTGGGGCCAACGTCCTGACTTTC. This gives the protein CARSLGDSRGTGANVLTF.

The chain is built from TRBV3-1 (or the pseudogene TRBV3-2) and TRBJ1-5, with D maybe TRBD1 (6 bases). Per germline, CDR1 LGHDT and CDR2 YNNKEL (reference sequence). The ends were cut back, 5 bases at V and 0 bases at J, with 14 bases in the middle. This CDR3 region has 16 residues. For the CDR3, the DNA is TGTGCCAGCAGCACAGGGCTAGTGAATAGCAATCAGCCCCAGCATTTT. Translation gives CASSTGLVNSNQPQHF.